These 25 T cell receptor beta chains were sequenced from one sample in a study of cytomegalovirus exposure and HLA in healthy donors (dated by TCRdb to about 2017). Receptor libraries were prepared by the immunoSEQ multiplex PCR assay. A mixture of 60 forward primers for TCR Vbeta segments and 13 reverse primers for TCR Jbeta segments was used in the multiplex PCR. TCRdb re-hosts the immuneACCESS table, in-frame sequences only. Its copies lack some clones; in the studies checked, an unresolved V gene accounts for under half of them, and the cause for the rest is not known. The sample records some 180,000 clones, around 80% of which are singletons. The ten largest clonotypes hold 2% to 2.5% of the sample. Material for sequencing was PBMCs. The origin of the receptors is a male donor in good health and CMV-seronegative.

The chain employs TRBV5-6 and TRBJ2-3; 8 positions match TRBD1. Germline trimming cut 3 bases from V and 1 base from J; bases unmatched to any gene: 7. The CDR3 is 16 amino acids. The germline gives CDR1 SGHDT, CDR2 YYEEEE. The CDR3 DNA reads as TGTGCCAGCAGCTCCGGGACAGGAGGAGGCACAGATACGCAGTATTTT. Translated: CASSSGTGGGTDTQYF. Variable domain in full (rest from reference TRBV5-6 and TRBJ2-3): DAGVTQSPTHLIKTRGQQVTLRCSPKSGHDTVSWYQQALGQGPQFIFQYYEEEERQRGNFPDRFSGHQFPNYSSELNVNALLLGDSALYLCASSSGTGGGTDTQYFGPGTRLTVL.

This clone was observed once. The genes are TRBV12-5 and TRBJ1-5; D may be TRBD1 (5 bases). V lost 5 bases, J lost 2 bases, and 13 bases lay in between. Germline CDR1 reads LGHNT; CDR2 reads FRNRAP. The CDR3 consists of 15 residues. The CDR3: CASGPDGGGNQPQHF. The CDR3 DNA sequence: TGTGCTAGTGGTCCGGACGGGGGTGGCAATCAGCCCCAGCATTTT.

This clone came up a few times. The V and J genes are TRBV7-6 and TRBJ2-7; weak D call: TRBD1 (5 bases). Trimming took off 1 base at V and 2 bases at J, with 9 bases between the two ends. The CDR3 is 14 residues long. Germline V lookup: CDR1 SGHVS, CDR2 FNYEAQ. The DNA of the CDR3 is TGTGCCAGCAGCTTAGGGGGCAGCACCTACGAGCAGTACTTC. Translating it yields CASSLGGSTYEQYF.

This sequence joins TRBV27 and TRBJ2-2; 11 bases are shared with TRBD1. V shed 5 bases and J 4 bases; nucleotides not matched to a gene: 9. The length of the CDR3 is 17 residues. Germline CDR1 is MNHEY and CDR2 is SMNVEV (reference sequence). In nucleotides, the CDR3 is TGTGCCAGCAGTCAATGGACAGGGGGCGCCGTCACCGGGGAGCTGTTTTTT. Protein: CASSQWTGGAVTGELFF.

The chain employs TRBV5-8 and TRBJ2-5; 8 nucleotides line up with TRBD1. This CDR3 contains 14 residues. Germline V gene data show CDR1 as SGHTS and CDR2 as YDEGEE. Trimming removed 2 bases from V and 9 bases from J; junction bases left unmatched: 9. CDR3 sequence (DNA): TGTGCCAGCAGCTTTGGACAGGGCCAGGCGGCCCAGTACTTC. It specifies CASSFGQGQAAQYF.

The chain employs TRBV11-2 and TRBJ2-5; the match to TRBD2 covers 10 bases. Per the germline V gene, CDR1 is SGHAT and CDR2 is FQNNGV. CDR3 length: 18 amino acids. Trimming at V came to 2 bases and at J to 3 bases, leaving 12 bases not matched to a gene. In DNA form, the CDR3 reads TGTGCCAGCAGCTTAAGACAATCCCCAGCGGGGGGGGAAGAGACCCAGTACTTC. Translation: CASSLRQSPAGGEETQYF.

Notes on this clone: At the DNA level, this CDR3 is encoded by other sequences in the same sample as well. The CDR3 DNA sequence: TGTGCCAGCAGCTTAGTAGCGGGGTCGGGGGCCAACGTCCTGACTTTC. Translation: CASSLVAGSGANVLTF. The J gene is TRBJ2-6, the V gene TRBV7-2, with TRBD2 identical over 8 bases. The CDR3 runs to 16 residues. The V gene end was trimmed by 1 base and the J gene end by 4 bases; junction bases not matched to a gene: 3. CDR1 is SGHTA and CDR2 is FQGNSA in the germline V gene.

This sequence joins TRBV2 and TRBJ2-1, with 12 nucleotides matching TRBD2. V dropped 4 bases and J dropped 6; count of bases not matched to a gene: 4. The CDR3 consists of 15 residues. The germline V gene encodes CDR1 SNHLY and CDR2 FYNNEI. CDR3 loop: CASSAGLAGFNEQFF. As DNA, the CDR3 is TGTGCCAGCAGTGCCGGACTAGCGGGGTTCAATGAGCAGTTCTTC.

A few counts support this clone. V gene TRBV4-3 combines with J gene TRBJ2-3; the match to TRBD2 covers 8 bases. This CDR3 has 18 residues. In germline, CDR1 is LGHNA, CDR2 YSLEER. The V and J ends lost 0 bases and 0 bases, in that order; junction bases with no gene match: 8. The CDR3 loop is CASSQDRAGGPSTDTQYF. The CDR3 DNA reads TGCGCCAGCAGCCAAGATCGGGCGGGGGGCCCGAGCACAGATACGCAGTATTTT.

The chain recombines TRBV4-3 with TRBJ2-7, with 11 bases that match TRBD1. Germline-derived CDR1 and CDR2 are LGHNA and YSLEER. CDR3 size: 15 residues. With 6 bases clipped from V and 1 base from J, the junction kept 5 bases outside the gene matches. The CDR3 DNA reads TGCGCCAGCAGTCACCGGGACAGGGGGTCCTACGAGCAGTACTTC. Translated, it gives CASSHRDRGSYEQYF.

This sequence joins TRBV18 and TRBJ2-3, with 7 bases that match TRBD1. With 3 bases clipped from V and 6 bases from J, the junction kept 6 bases outside the gene matches. The CDR3 totals 14 residues. Germline CDR1 is KGHSH and CDR2 is LQKENI. As DNA, the CDR3 is TGTGCCAGCTCACCGTCCAGAGGGGGCGATACGCAGTATTTT. This translates into CASSPSRGGDTQYF.

The chain combines TRBV5-1 with TRBJ2-7, with 9 bases lining up with TRBD1. There are 14 residues in the CDR3. The V segment lost 5 bases and the J segment 12 bases; nucleotides outside the gene matches: 15. Germline CDR1 and CDR2: SGHRS and YFSETQ. The CDR3 here is CASRRRQGGGPPYF. DNA of the CDR3: TGCGCCAGCAGACGACGACAGGGGGGCGGACCCCCGTACTTC.

V and J are TRBV9 and TRBJ1-2; D perhaps matches TRBD1 (6 bases). The CDR3 has 14 residues. Deletions cut 4 bases from V and 2 bases from J, with 12 bases between. The germline CDR1 and CDR2 sequences are SGDLS and YYNGEE. CDR3 in amino acids: CASSPETGNYGYTF. DNA for the CDR3: TGTGCCAGCAGCCCAGAGACAGGAAACTATGGCTACACCTTC.

The CDR3 region is CAWSWRQKETQYF. CDR3 DNA sequence: TGTGCCTGGAGTTGGAGGCAGAAAGAGACCCAGTACTTC. The genes are TRBV30 and TRBJ2-5; tentatively, D is TRBD2 (5 bases). This CDR3 comprises 13 residues. Looked up from germline, CDR1 is GTSNPN and CDR2 is SVGIG (reference sequence). The V gene lost 2 bases and the J gene lost 3 bases, with 10 bases spanning the gap.

This clone was seen just once. This rearrangement joins TRBV10-3 to TRBJ2-5; 9 nucleotides match TRBD2. The V and J ends lost 0 bases and 5 bases, in that order; junction bases with no gene match: 10. Looked up from germline, CDR1 is ENHRY and CDR2 is SYGVKD. The CDR3 sequence is 17 residues long. The CDR3 nucleotides are TGTGCCATCAGTGAGTCGGGTAGCGGGGGCCCTAGGGAGACCCAGTACTTC. Protein: CAISESGSGGPRETQYF.

V and J are TRBV5-1 and TRBJ2-2, with D perhaps TRBD1 (5 bases). V lost 0 bases and J 7 bases, leaving 13 bases between the germline ends. Germline V gene data show CDR1 as SGHRS and CDR2 as YFSETQ. The CDR3 sequence is 15 residues long. The CDR3 loop reads CASSLVPGYSGELFF. As DNA, the CDR3 is TGCGCCAGCAGCTTGGTTCCAGGGTATAGCGGGGAGCTGTTTTTT.

V gene TRBV19 combines with J gene TRBJ1-1; D might be TRBD1 (5 bases). The CDR3 consists of 12 residues. The V gene lost 10 bases and the J gene lost 2 bases, with 11 bases spanning the gap. Germline CDR1 is LNHDA and CDR2 is SQIVND (reference sequence). DNA for the CDR3: TGTGCCACTTTAAGGGGTAACACTGAAGCTTTCTTT. The encoded protein is CATLRGNTEAFF. Together with reference TRBV19 and TRBJ1-1, the CDR3 gives the full variable domain: DGGITQSPKYLFRKEGQNVTLSCEQNLNHDAMYWYRQDPGQGLRLIYYSQIVNDFQKGDIAEGYSVSREKKESFPLTVTSAQKNPTAFYLCATLRGNTEAFFGQGTRLTVV.

The chain recombines TRBV5-4 with TRBJ1-1; TRBD1 matches at 7 bases. J was trimmed by 0 bases and V by 4 bases; bases with no gene match: 9. Germline CDR1 reads SGHNT; CDR2 reads YYREEE (reference sequence). The CDR3 is 16 amino acids. The CDR3 DNA sequence: TGTGCCAGCAGCAGAGCCCAGACAGGGCTGAACACTGAAGCTTTCTTT. Its protein product is CASSRAQTGLNTEAFF.

The rearrangement uses TRBV2 and TRBJ2-6; D perhaps matches TRBD1 (5 bases). The CDR3 extends over 18 amino acids. Per the germline V gene, CDR1 is SNHLY and CDR2 is FYNNEI. Trimming cost V 1 base and J 2 bases, with 15 bases left between them. The CDR3 spells CASSEEGARSAGANVLTF. DNA for the CDR3: TGTGCCAGCAGTGAAGAAGGGGCCCGGTCTGCTGGGGCCAACGTCCTGACTTTC.

V usage is TRBV4-1 and J usage is TRBJ2-3, with 9 positions matching TRBD1. J lost 4 bases, V lost 4 bases, and 6 bases had no gene match. The germline CDR1 and CDR2 sequences are MGHRA and YSYEKL. The CDR3 has 15 amino acids. CDR3 DNA sequence: TGCGCCAGCAGCCTCGTACAGGGGGCGTCAGATACGCAGTATTTT. It translates to CASSLVQGASDTQYF.

This clone has more than one count but fewer than ten. V and J are TRBV18 and TRBJ1-1; D possibly corresponds to TRBD1 (5 bases). The CDR3 contains 17 residues. V gave up 6 bases and J gave up 0 bases, with 20 bases separating them. CDR1 is KGHSH and CDR2 is LQKENI in the germline V gene. The CDR3 nucleotides are TGTGCCAGCTCCCGCAGCACAGGACCTCTAATGAACACTGAAGCTTTCTTT. This gives the protein CASSRSTGPLMNTEAFF.

V is TRBV29-1 and J is TRBJ2-3, with 14 bases that match TRBD2. Looked up from germline, CDR1 is SQVTM and CDR2 is ANQGSEA. Trimming cost V 4 bases and J 0 bases; bases outside gene matches: 3. The CDR3 has 16 residues. The CDR3 sequence: CSVAGLAGGSTDTQYF. DNA for the CDR3: TGCAGCGTTGCCGGACTAGCGGGGGGAAGCACAGATACGCAGTATTTT.

V is TRBV7-2 and J is TRBJ2-1; 11 positions agree with TRBD2. The CDR3 has 14 residues. CDR1 is SGHTA and CDR2 is FQGNSA in the germline V gene. The J segment lost 6 bases and the V segment lost 5 bases, leaving 3 bases of the junction unmatched. CDR3 amino acids: CASSVSGGANEQFF. The CDR3, as DNA: TGTGCCAGCAGCGTTAGCGGGGGGGCCAATGAGCAGTTCTTC.

V and J are TRBV4-1 and TRBJ1-1; 7 bases match TRBD1. Germline CDR1 MGHRA, CDR2 YSYEKL. The CDR3 sequence is 15 residues long. V trimming: 6 bases; J trimming: 0 bases; junction bases outside the gene matches: 7. CDR3 sequence (DNA): TGCGCCAGCAGACCCCGGGACAGAATGAACACTGAAGCTTTCTTT. Translating gives CASRPRDRMNTEAFF.

The chain is built from TRBV6-5 and TRBJ1-2; 9 bases map to TRBD1. Germline V CDR1 and CDR2: MNHEY, SVGAGI. The CDR3 is 14 amino acids. The V segment lost 3 bases and the J segment 4 bases; nucleotides outside the gene matches: 3. DNA of the CDR3: TGTGCCAGCAGTTATACAGGGGGCGGCTATGGCTACACCTTC. Protein product: CASSYTGGGYGYTF.